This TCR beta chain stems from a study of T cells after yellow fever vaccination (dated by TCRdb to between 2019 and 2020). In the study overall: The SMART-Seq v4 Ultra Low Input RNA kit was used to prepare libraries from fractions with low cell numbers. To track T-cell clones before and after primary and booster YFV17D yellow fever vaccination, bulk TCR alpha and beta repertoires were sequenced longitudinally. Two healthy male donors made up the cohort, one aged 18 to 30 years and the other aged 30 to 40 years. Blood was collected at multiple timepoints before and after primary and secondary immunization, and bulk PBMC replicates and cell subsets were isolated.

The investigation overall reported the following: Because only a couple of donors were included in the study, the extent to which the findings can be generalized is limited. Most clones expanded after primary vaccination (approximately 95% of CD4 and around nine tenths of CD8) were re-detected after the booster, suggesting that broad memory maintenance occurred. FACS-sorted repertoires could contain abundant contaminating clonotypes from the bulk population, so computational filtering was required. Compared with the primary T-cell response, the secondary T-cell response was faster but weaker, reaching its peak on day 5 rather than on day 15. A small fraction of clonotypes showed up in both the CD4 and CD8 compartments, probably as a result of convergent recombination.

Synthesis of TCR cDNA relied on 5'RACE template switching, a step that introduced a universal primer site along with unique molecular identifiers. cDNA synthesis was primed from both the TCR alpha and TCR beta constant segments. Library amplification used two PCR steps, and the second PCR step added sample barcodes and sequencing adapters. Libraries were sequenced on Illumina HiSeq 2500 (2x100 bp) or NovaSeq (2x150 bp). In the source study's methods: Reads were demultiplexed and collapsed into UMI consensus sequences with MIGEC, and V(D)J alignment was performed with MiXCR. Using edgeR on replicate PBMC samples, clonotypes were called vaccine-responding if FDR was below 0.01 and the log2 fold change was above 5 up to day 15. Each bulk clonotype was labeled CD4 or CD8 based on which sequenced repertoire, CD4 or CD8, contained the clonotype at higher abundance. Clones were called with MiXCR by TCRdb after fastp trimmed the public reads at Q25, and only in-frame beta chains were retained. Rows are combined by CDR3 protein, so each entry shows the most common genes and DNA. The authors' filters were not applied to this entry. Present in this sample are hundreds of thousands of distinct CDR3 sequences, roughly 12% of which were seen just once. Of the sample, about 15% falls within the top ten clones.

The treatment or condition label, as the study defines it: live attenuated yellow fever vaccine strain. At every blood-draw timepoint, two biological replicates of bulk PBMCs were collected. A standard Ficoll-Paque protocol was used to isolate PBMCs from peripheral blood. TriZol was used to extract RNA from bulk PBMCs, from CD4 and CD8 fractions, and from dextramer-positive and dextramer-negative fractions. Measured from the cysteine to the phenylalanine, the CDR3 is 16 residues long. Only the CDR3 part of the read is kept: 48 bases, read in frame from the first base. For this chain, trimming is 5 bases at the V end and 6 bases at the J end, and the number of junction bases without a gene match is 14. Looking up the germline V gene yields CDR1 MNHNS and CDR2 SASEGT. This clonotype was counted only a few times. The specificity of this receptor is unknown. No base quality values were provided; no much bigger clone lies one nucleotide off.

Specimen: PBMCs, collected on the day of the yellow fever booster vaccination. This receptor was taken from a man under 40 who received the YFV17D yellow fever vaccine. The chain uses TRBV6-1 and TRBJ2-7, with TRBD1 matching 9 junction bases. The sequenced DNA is TGTGCCAGCAGTCATAATTATGGGACAGGGCTCCTCGAGCAGTACTTC. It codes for CASSHNYGTGLLEQYF.